The rows below give T cell receptor beta chains drawn from one sample of a study of a mutant IDH1 vaccine in newly diagnosed glioma. Antigen specificity for these receptors is unknown. The data were produced by immunoSEQ multiplex PCR, yet TCRdb's version contains in-frame clones alone and is incomplete. The sample records approximately 61,000 clones, 75% to 85% being singletons. The specimen was PBMCs, collected from a glioma patient whose treatment included an IDH1 peptide vaccine. Source of these receptors: a man aged 35 to 55 with glioma. Each CDR3 is given with its conserved first and last residue. Each record gives: J gene, V gene, D gene, clone size, CDR3 DNA, CDR3 protein. D genes are given only for firm matches. Clone size, where shown, is once, few, many, or a class for clones that have expanded.

TRBJ2-3 TRBV4-3 . . TGCGCCAGCAGCCAAGTAAGCCTGCGGCCGCGCCCAGATACGCAGTATTTT CASSQVSLRPRPDTQYF
TRBJ2-5 TRBV4-1 . once TGCGCCAGCAGCCAACCCTCATGGGGGGCCACGTACCAAGAGACCCAGTACTTC CASSQPSWGATYQETQYF
TRBJ2-2 TRBV7-2 TRBD2 once TGTGCCAGCAGCGCCTCAGCAGTAGCGGGGGCGTTCGGGGAGCTGTTTTTT CASSASAVAGAFGELFF
TRBJ1-4 TRBV5-6 . . TGTGCCAGCAGCTTGGGGCAGCTTGCAACTAATGAAAAACTGTTTTTT CASSLGQLATNEKLFF
TRBJ2-7 TRBV27 TRBD2 . TGTGCCAGCAGTTTAAAAGGACTAGCGGGAGCCGCCTACGAGCAGTACTTC CASSLKGLAGAAYEQYF
TRBJ2-7 TRBV10-3 . . TGTGCCATCAGTGAGTCCCTGGGTTCCTACGAGCAGTACTTC CAISESLGSYEQYF
TRBJ1-1 TRBV7-9 . . TGTGCCAGCAGCCCCAGTAAACTATCAGAGGGCTACACTGAAGCTTTCTTT CASSPSKLSEGYTEAFF
TRBJ2-2 TRBV6-5 . once TGTGCCAGCAGCTCAGGGGTCCACACCGGGGAGCTGTTTTTT CASSSGVHTGELFF
TRBJ1-3 TRBV28 . . TGTGCCAGCAGCCCTCCTGGAAACACCATATATTTT CASSPPGNTIYF
TRBJ2-2 TRBV4-2 . . TGTGCCAGCAGCCAACTACGTTCCGGGGAGCTGTTTTTT CASSQLRSGELFF
TRBJ1-2 TRBV25-1 . . TGTGCCACCACAGGATCCAACTATGGCTACACCTTC CATTGSNYGYTF
TRBJ1-6 TRBV7-2 . once TGTGCCAGCAGCTTACGCAGGGATGGGTCACCCCTCCACTTT CASSLRRDGSPLHF
TRBJ1-3 TRBV6-5 TRBD1 . TGTGCCAGCAGCTCGGGACAGGGGGTTGGAAACACCATATATTTT CASSSGQGVGNTIYF
TRBJ2-2 TRBV7-9 TRBD1 . TGTGCCAGCAAGGACAGGGGCGGCGTGCCCGGGGAGCTGTTTTTT CASKDRGGVPGELFF
TRBJ1-2 TRBV7-8 . . TGTGCCAGCAGCAACCTCAGGGTTAACTATGGCTACACCTTC CASSNLRVNYGYTF
TRBJ2-2 TRBV19 . . TGTGCCAGTAGTACCCTCCCTCGGTCCGGGGAGCTGTTTTTT CASSTLPRSGELFF
TRBJ2-3 TRBV7-6 . . TGTGCCAGCAGCCCCCGAGGGGAGACCAGAGATACGCAGTATTTT CASSPRGETRDTQYF
TRBJ2-7 TRBV30 . once TGTGCCTGGAGTGTACGAGGGGTGGGGTACGAGCAGTACTTC CAWSVRGVGYEQYF
TRBJ2-3 TRBV4-3 . . TGCGCCAGCAGCCCCAGATTGGCTCACAAGAACACAGATACGCAGTATTTT CASSPRLAHKNTDTQYF
TRBJ2-2 TRBV7-3 . . TGTGCCAGCAGCCCAGGGGTTCCCACCGGGGAGCTGTTTTTT CASSPGVPTGELFF
TRBJ2-5 TRBV4-1 TRBD2 . TGCGCCAGCACCCGCGGGGGGCTGGGGGAGACCCAGTACTTC CASTRGGLGETQYF
TRBJ1-5 TRBV7-9 . . TGTGCCAGCAGCTCTGACGGTGGACCACAGCCCCAGCATTTT CASSSDGGPQPQHF
TRBJ2-7 TRBV7-9 . . TGTGCCAGCAGCCCCTCTACCAGGGACTCCTACGAGCAGTACTTC CASSPSTRDSYEQYF
TRBJ1-5 TRBV5-4 . few TGTGCCAGCAGCTTGGCCGGGTCTGATCAGCCCCAGCATTTT CASSLAGSDQPQHF
TRBJ2-3 TRBV20-1 . . TGCAGTGCTAGTCACGGTACGCAGTATTTT CSASHGTQYF
TRBJ2-7 TRBV9 TRBD1 . TGTGCCAGCAGCGTAGCCGAAGGACAGGGGGACGAGCAGTACTTC CASSVAEGQGDEQYF